One sample yielded the 19 T cell receptor beta chains listed below, sequenced in a study of Ad26.COV2.S vaccination and SARS-CoV-2 variants. Data came from immunoSEQ multiplex PCR; TCRdb stores just in-frame clones and leaves some out. The table shows about 680,000 clones, with around 89% occurring only once. Treatment noted: around 19 received Ad26.COV2.S at low or high dose, single or two shots; about 5 received placebo; per-sample allocation not given. It was on day 63 after the first vaccine or placebo injection that samples were taken. Source: peripheral blood, taken in a trial of Ad26.COV2.S vaccine versus placebo. These receptors were collected from a person between 18 and 59 years old who received the Ad26.COV2.S COVID-19 vaccine or a placebo.

The chain joins TRBV6-6 to TRBJ1-4, with D unclear. CDR1 and CDR2 from the germline V gene are MNHNY and SVGAGI (reference sequence). V lost 10 bases to trimming and J lost 2 bases, with 17 bases between them. The CDR3 has 15 amino acids. In DNA, the CDR3 is TGTGCCACCAAGGGTTACTCTGGCACTAATGAAAAACTGTTTTTT. Its protein product is CATKGYSGTNEKLFF.

As for this clone: An end of the junction does not agree with germline; a read error may underlie this. The V call is TRBV6-5, the J call TRBJ1-1; TRBD1 is a possible D gene (6 bases). This CDR3 comprises 15 residues. CDR1 is MNHEY and CDR2 is SVGAGI in the germline V gene. The CDR3 DNA reads TGTGCCAGCACCCAAAGGGGGAAGCTGAAGACTGAAGCTTTCTTT. Amino acids: CASTQRGKLKTEAFF.

There are a few counts of this clone. The V call is TRBV7-9, the J call TRBJ2-7; 8 bases are shared with TRBD1. V gave up 4 bases and J gave up 0 bases; unmatched junction bases: 8. CDR1 and CDR2 (germline): SEHNR, FQNEAQ (reference sequence). The CDR3 consists of 16 residues. CDR3 in DNA: TGTGCCAGCAGCTCCACGAGGACAGGGCCCTCCTACGAGCAGTACTTC. Protein sequence: CASSSTRTGPSYEQYF.

V is TRBV7-2 and J is TRBJ2-3; D tentatively fits TRBD1 or TRBD2 (6 bases each). The CDR3 sequence is 15 residues long. CDR1 is SGHTA and CDR2 is FQGNSA in the germline V gene. V lost 6 bases and J 1 base, leaving 14 bases between the germline ends. The CDR3 loop is CASSGYRGGTDTQYF. CDR3 nucleotide sequence: TGTGCCAGCAGTGGCTATAGGGGGGGCACAGATACGCAGTATTTT.

The gene calls are TRBV29-1 and TRBJ1-5, with 7 bases matching TRBD1. Germline CDR1 and CDR2: SQVTM and ANQGSEA. This CDR3 has 13 amino acids. With 6 bases clipped from V and 7 bases from J, the junction kept 9 bases outside the gene matches. DNA of the CDR3: TGCAGCGTAACAACAGGGGTAGGCCAGCCCCAGCATTTT. Translated, it gives CSVTTGVGQPQHF.

This sequence joins TRBV30 and TRBJ2-1; 9 positions agree with TRBD2. The ends lost 0 bases at V and 4 bases at J; junction bases unmatched: 4. CDR3 length: 15 amino acids. The germline gives CDR1 GTSNPN, CDR2 SVGIG (reference sequence). The CDR3, as DNA: TGTGCCTGGAGTGTGGCTAGCGGGGAGTACAATGAGCAGTTCTTC. Translated, it gives CAWSVASGEYNEQFF. The full variable domain, with the rest looked up from reference TRBV30 and TRBJ2-1, is SQTIHQWPATLVQPVGSPLSLECTVEGTSNPNLYWYRQAAGRGLQLLFYSVGIGQISSEVPQNLSASRPQDRQFILSSKKLLLSDSGFYLCAWSVASGEYNEQFFGPGTRLTVL.

The CDR3 here is CASSLVELAKNIQYF. CDR3 sequence (DNA): TGTGCCAGCAGCTTGGTCGAGCTAGCCAAAAACATTCAGTACTTC. The chain joins TRBV5-5 to TRBJ2-4; D is unclear. The V gene lost 0 bases and the J gene lost 0 bases, with 7 bases spanning the gap. CDR3 length: 15 amino acids. Germline CDR1 and CDR2: SGHKS and YYEKEE (reference sequence).

Points on this clone: The germline gene is not matched at one end of the junction; a read error may be the cause. Other DNA sequences within the sample encode an identical CDR3. CDR3 DNA sequence: TGCGCCAGCAGCCAAGGACTCCTTACCGGGGAGCTATTTTTT. Residues: CASSQGLLTGELFF. The genes are TRBV4-3 and TRBJ2-2; D might be TRBD2 (5 bases). Germline values: CDR1 LGHNA, CDR2 YSLEER. This CDR3 spans 14 amino acids.

The gene calls are TRBV24-1 and TRBJ2-1; perhaps TRBD2 as D (6 bases). Trimming pared 9 bases from V and 9 bases from J, leaving 26 bases between. This CDR3 is 16 amino acids long. The V gene's germline CDR1 is KGHDR and CDR2 SFDVKD. The CDR3 here is CATSDGGRGPHSEQFF. The CDR3 DNA sequence: TGTGCCACCTCTGACGGGGGACGGGGACCCCACAGTGAGCAGTTCTTC.

This clone was recorded only once. This chain links TRBV3-1 (or the pseudogene TRBV3-2) with TRBJ1-2, with 7 bases identical to TRBD1. V dropped 0 bases and J dropped 4; count of bases not matched to a gene: 5. Germline assignment: CDR1 LGHDT and CDR2 YNNKEL (reference sequence). The CDR3 has 15 amino acids. The CDR3 protein is CASSQELRGFYGYTF. DNA of the CDR3: TGTGCCAGCAGCCAAGAGCTCAGGGGGTTCTATGGCTACACCTTC.

The CDR3 DNA is TGTGCCAGCAGCCAGGGGGCGGGCTACGAGCAGTACTTC. Encoded protein: CASSQGAGYEQYF. The rearrangement uses TRBV3-1 (or the pseudogene TRBV3-2) and TRBJ2-7; possible D gene TRBD1, 6 bases. The V end was cut by 3 bases, the J end by 3 bases, with 9 bases between. The CDR3 has 13 residues. Germline V gene lookup returns CDR1 LGHDT and CDR2 YNNKEL (reference sequence).

V is TRBV5-6 and J is TRBJ2-1; 8 bases fit TRBD2. CDR3 length: 17 amino acids. Germline V gene lookup returns CDR1 SGHDT and CDR2 YYEEEE. V dropped 3 bases and J dropped 4; count of bases not matched to a gene: 12. The CDR3: CASSSSRSGGSYNEQFF. The CDR3 DNA reads TGTGCCAGCAGCTCCTCGCGATCGGGAGGGTCTTACAATGAGCAGTTCTTC.

CDR3 protein: CATSRGAVRTGGQETQYF. DNA of the CDR3: TGCGCCACCTCCCGGGGTGCCGTCCGGACAGGGGGGCAAGAGACCCAGTACTTC. The genes are TRBV5-1 and TRBJ2-5, with 10 nucleotides matching TRBD1. The length of the CDR3 is 18 residues. The V and J ends lost 9 bases and 2 bases, in that order; junction bases with no gene match: 19. CDR1 is SGHRS and CDR2 is YFSETQ in the germline V gene.

The V call is TRBV3-1 (or the pseudogene TRBV3-2), the J call TRBJ2-5; TRBD2 might be the D (5 bases). Germline CDR1 reads LGHDT; CDR2 reads YNNKEL (reference sequence). The V and J ends lost 1 base and 3 bases respectively, with 9 bases between them. CDR3 length equals 14 residues. CDR3 DNA sequence: TGTGCCAGCAGCCAAGTTTGGCGGGAAGAGACCCAGTACTTC. Residues: CASSQVWREETQYF.

In DNA, the CDR3 is TGTGCCAGCAGCTTAGGAAGGGATGAGCAGTACTTC. Its translation: CASSLGRDEQYF. The V call is TRBV7-6, the J call TRBJ2-7, with D unclear. The CDR3 is made up of 12 amino acids. Trimming shortened V by 1 base and J by 7 bases, and 8 bases separated the two germline ends. The V gene's germline CDR1 is SGHVS and CDR2 FNYEAQ. Full variable domain (remainder filled in from reference TRBV7-6 and TRBJ2-7): GAGVSQSPRYKVTKRGQDVALRCDPISGHVSLYWYRQALGQGPEFLTYFNYEAQQDKSGLPNDRFSAERPEGSISTLTIQRTEQRDSAMYRCASSLGRDEQYFGPGTRLTVT.

V usage is TRBV27 and J usage is TRBJ1-1; D is perhaps TRBD1 (6 bases). Trimming removed 3 bases at V and 6 bases at J, with 11 bases between. The CDR3 runs 13 residues. In germline, CDR1 is MNHEY, CDR2 SMNVEV (reference sequence). Here the CDR3 reads CASSFGQGSEAFF. The CDR3 region has the DNA TGTGCCAGCAGTTTCGGGCAGGGGTCTGAAGCTTTCTTT.

This sequence joins TRBV7-2 and TRBJ2-5; D is unresolved. Germline V gives CDR1 SGHTA, CDR2 FQGNSA. The germline V and J ends were trimmed by 3 bases and 5 bases, with 13 bases remaining between them. CDR3 length: 14 residues. CDR3 DNA sequence: TGTGCCAGCAGCTTTCCGGGCCGCCCGGAGACCCAGTACTTC. This gives the protein CASSFPGRPETQYF.

The V and J genes are TRBV30 and TRBJ1-1, with D uncertain. The CDR3 has 13 residues. Trimming left V 5 bases short and J 1 base short, with 11 bases between. Germline CDR1 and CDR2: GTSNPN and SVGIG (reference sequence). The CDR3, as DNA: TGTGCCTGGGTTCCTTCCGGGAACACTGAAGCTTTCTTT. It is translated as CAWVPSGNTEAFF.

This clone was recorded only once. The chain joins TRBV7-9 to TRBJ1-4; D is ambiguous. CDR1 and CDR2 from the germline V gene are SEHNR and FQNEAQ (reference sequence). This CDR3 comprises 12 residues. V was pared by 5 bases and J by 7 bases, with 8 bases between. CDR3: CASSRPGEKLFF. The CDR3 nucleotides are TGTGCCAGCAGCCGACCGGGTGAAAAACTGTTTTTT.